The 20 T cell receptor beta chains in this list originate from one sample, sequenced in a study of shared clonotypes between healthy human individuals. The naive CD8 fraction comprised CD45RO-negative cells positively selected for CCR7 and excluded terminally differentiated effector memory CD45RA+ cells. Produced via immunoSEQ multiplex PCR; TCRdb's table is partial and in-frame only. The sample gives about 1.9 million clones, about 93% of which show up once; 1.5% to 2% is in the top ten. The sample was naive CD8+ T cells from PBMCs. Receptor source: a man aged 18-30 years in good health. Some clones in this sample may be carry-over from other donors' samples.

Turning to this clone: This sample includes further DNA sequences coding for the same CDR3. The chain uses TRBV29-1 and TRBJ2-1; 11 bases agree with TRBD2. The CDR3 is 18 amino acids. V lost 1 base and J lost 0; bases outside the gene matches: 8. The germline CDR1 and CDR2 sequences are SQVTM and ANQGSEA. CDR3 nucleotide sequence: TGCAGCGTTGAAGGCCTAGCGGGAGGACAGAGCTCCTACAATGAGCAGTTCTTC. Protein sequence: CSVEGLAGGQSSYNEQFF.

For the CDR3, the DNA is TGTGCCAGCAGCCCGGGAGTTGGGGCGTATGGCTACACCTTC. Encoded protein: CASSPGVGAYGYTF. The genes are TRBV6-5 and TRBJ1-2, with D possibly matching TRBD1 (5 bases). The CDR3 has 14 amino acids. Trimming removed 6 bases from V and 5 bases from J, with 16 bases in between. Per germline, CDR1 MNHEY and CDR2 SVGAGI.

This chain uses TRBV29-1 with TRBJ2-1; 8 bases align to TRBD2. V shed 2 bases, J shed 5 bases, and the junction held 14 bases outside the gene matches. CDR1 and CDR2 from the germline V gene are SQVTM and ANQGSEA. This CDR3 is built from 17 residues. The CDR3 DNA sequence: TGCAGCGTTGAATTGTTATCCCTAGGACTAGCAAACAATGAGCAGTTCTTC. This translates into CSVELLSLGLANNEQFF.

The V gene is TRBV7-6, the J gene TRBJ2-5; 12 bases map to TRBD2. Losses at the gene ends were 3 bases for V and 6 bases for J; bases not matched to a gene: 11. In germline, CDR1 is SGHVS, CDR2 FNYEAQ. CDR3 length: 17 residues. CDR3 sequence: CASSLFLAGGNRQTQYF. The CDR3 DNA is TGTGCCAGCAGCTTGTTCCTAGCGGGAGGGAACCGACAGACCCAGTACTTC.

Worth noting for this clone: This specimen includes other DNA sequences encoding the same CDR3. The chain is built from TRBV28 and TRBJ2-1, with D maybe TRBD2 (5 bases). Trimming cost V 5 bases and J 7 bases, with 9 bases left between them. The germline gives CDR1 MDHEN, CDR2 SYDVKM. The CDR3 covers 12 residues. The CDR3 nucleotides are TGTGCCAGCAGTCCGCCGGGGAATGAGCAGTTCTTC. Residues: CASSPPGNEQFF. The variable domain in full, completed from reference TRBV28 and TRBJ2-1, reads DVKVTQSSRYLVKRTGEKVFLECVQDMDHENMFWYRQDPGLGLRLIYFSYDVKMKEKGDIPEGYSVSREKKERFSLILESASTNQTSMYLCASSPPGNEQFFGPGTRLTVL.

The rearrangement links TRBV5-6 to TRBJ1-1; D is ambiguous. CDR1 and CDR2 from the germline V gene are SGHDT and YYEEEE. Trimming left V 4 bases short and J 4 bases short, with 14 bases between. The length of the CDR3 is 14 residues. The CDR3 sequence is CASSPGVVITEAFF. Written as DNA, the CDR3 is TGTGCCAGCAGCCCCGGGGTGGTAATCACTGAAGCTTTCTTT.

The V gene is TRBV28, the J gene TRBJ2-1, with D perhaps TRBD1 or TRBD2 (5 bases each). CDR1 is MDHEN and CDR2 is SYDVKM in the germline V gene. Deletions cut 6 bases from V and 8 bases from J, with 11 bases between. The CDR3 spans 12 residues. Here the CDR3 reads CASSLGVYEQFF. The CDR3 DNA sequence: TGTGCCAGCAGCCTGGGGGTCTATGAGCAGTTCTTC.

The CDR3 DNA reads TGTGCCAGCAGTTACGGGTCGGTGAACACTGAAGCTTTCTTT. Residues: CASSYGSVNTEAFF. The chain couples TRBV6-5 to TRBJ1-1; D unclear. CDR1 MNHEY and CDR2 SVGAGI come from the germline V gene. Trimming took off 2 bases at V and 0 bases at J, with 7 bases between the two ends. The CDR3 has 14 amino acids.

The chain has TRBV6-5 and TRBJ2-1; 11 bases match TRBD2. The ends lost 6 bases at V and 9 bases at J; junction bases unmatched: 4. CDR1 is MNHEY, CDR2 SVGAGI, per germline. The CDR3 is 13 amino acids. CDR3 in amino acids: CASRLAGAFEQFF. The DNA of the CDR3 is TGTGCCAGCAGACTAGCGGGAGCCTTTGAGCAGTTCTTC.

V usage is TRBV7-6 and J usage is TRBJ2-1; TRBD2 might be the D (5 bases). Germline loops: CDR1 SGHVS, CDR2 FNYEAQ. The CDR3 contains 15 residues. V lost 0 bases and J 6 bases, leaving 12 bases between the germline ends. The CDR3 is CASSLAWQAGNEQFF. The CDR3 nucleotides are TGTGCCAGCAGCTTAGCGTGGCAGGCGGGCAATGAGCAGTTCTTC. Full variable domain (rest looked up from reference TRBV7-6 and TRBJ2-1): GAGVSQSPRYKVTKRGQDVALRCDPISGHVSLYWYRQALGQGPEFLTYFNYEAQQDKSGLPNDRFSAERPEGSISTLTIQRTEQRDSAMYRCASSLAWQAGNEQFFGPGTRLTVL.

This chain connects TRBV6-7 to TRBJ2-3, with TRBD2 identical over 7 bases. Being an ORF, TRBV6-7 has a function that is uncertain. The CDR3 has 17 amino acids. Trimming took 4 bases from V and 1 from J; bases not matched to a gene: 11. The CDR3 nucleotides are TGTGCCAGCAGTTCCACAAGCGGGGCTATCTGCACAGATACGCAGTATTTT. It codes for CASSSTSGAICTDTQYF.

The chain is built from TRBV15 and TRBJ1-2, with D unresolved. There are 16 residues in the CDR3. With 4 bases removed from V and 4 bases from J, the gap between germline ends came to 19 bases. Germline V gene data show CDR1 as LNHNV and CDR2 as YYDKDF (reference sequence). CDR3 sequence (DNA): TGTGCCACCAGCACAAGAAGCTCGTCTCAGATCTATGGCTACACCTTC. Translation: CATSTRSSSQIYGYTF.

This sequence joins TRBV11-3 and TRBJ2-1, with 7 bases lining up with TRBD2. The CDR3 totals 14 residues. Trimming took 3 bases from V and 5 from J; bases not matched to a gene: 4. Per the germline V gene, CDR1 is SGHNT and CDR2 is YENEEA. In DNA, the CDR3 is TGTGCCAGCAGCTTTGGTAGCGGGCACAATGAGCAGTTCTTC. Translation: CASSFGSGHNEQFF.

The rearrangement uses TRBV18 and TRBJ2-7; TRBD2 might be the D (5 bases). Trimming removed 0 bases from V and 3 bases from J, with 21 bases in between. This CDR3 is 18 amino acids long. Germline V gene lookup returns CDR1 KGHSH and CDR2 LQKENI. DNA for the CDR3: TGTGCCAGCTCACCACCGCCCGGGGTGAGGGTCCGCGACTACGAGCAGTACTTC. As protein: CASSPPPGVRVRDYEQYF. The full variable domain, completed using reference TRBV18 and TRBJ2-7, is NAGVMQNPRHLVRRRGQEARLRCSPMKGHSHVYWYRQLPEEGLKFMVYLQKENIIDESGMPKERFSAEFPKEGPSILRIQQVVRGDSAAYFCASSPPPGVRVRDYEQYFGPGTRLTVT.

This chain links TRBV18 with TRBJ2-1; 14 nucleotides agree with TRBD2. Germline-derived CDR1 and CDR2 are KGHSH and LQKENI. The CDR3 totals 17 residues. V gave up 5 bases and J gave up 4 bases; unmatched junction bases: 7. The CDR3 protein is CASSVPGLAGVYNEQFF. The DNA of the CDR3 is TGTGCCAGCTCAGTTCCGGGACTAGCGGGAGTGTACAATGAGCAGTTCTTC.

V usage is TRBV6-5 and J usage is TRBJ1-2; no definite D call. CDR1 is MNHEY, CDR2 SVGAGI, per germline. This CDR3 has 15 amino acids. Trimming pared 4 bases from V and 4 bases from J, leaving 16 bases between. The CDR3 here is CASSFAGPTPYGYTF. Here the CDR3 DNA reads TGTGCCAGCAGTTTCGCCGGGCCCACCCCCTATGGCTACACCTTC.

The rearrangement links TRBV9 to TRBJ2-1; 8 bases map to TRBD2. Per the germline V gene, CDR1 is SGDLS and CDR2 is YYNGEE. The CDR3 sequence is 15 residues long. V gave up 5 bases and J gave up 7 bases; unmatched junction bases: 11. CDR3 DNA: TGTGCCAGCAGTCCCTCAGACGGCGGGGGGAATGAGCAGTTCTTC. This gives the protein CASSPSDGGGNEQFF.

The V and J genes are TRBV4-1 and TRBJ1-5; D unresolved. This CDR3 region has 13 residues. V dropped 1 base and J dropped 7 bases, with 8 bases sitting between them. CDR1 MGHRA and CDR2 YSYEKL come from the germline V gene. The CDR3 loop reads CASSQGEPQPQHF. As DNA, the CDR3 is TGCGCCAGCAGCCAAGGTGAGCCGCAGCCCCAGCATTTT.

The chain couples TRBV5-5 to TRBJ2-1, with D maybe TRBD1 (5 bases). This CDR3 spans 16 amino acids. V was trimmed by 4 bases and J by 1 base, leaving 15 bases between them. Germline V gene sequence: CDR1 SGHKS, CDR2 YYEKEE (reference sequence). Here the CDR3 reads CASSPVLRGSYNEQFF. The CDR3, as DNA: TGTGCCAGCAGCCCCGTTCTAAGGGGTTCCTACAATGAGCAGTTCTTC.

This chain uses TRBV25-1 with TRBJ2-2, with 7 bases that match TRBD1. The CDR3 is 15 residues long. V lost 4 bases to trimming and J lost 3 bases; unmatched junction nucleotides: 5. Germline CDR1 MGHDK, CDR2 SYGVNS. The CDR3 loop reads CASSGQGGDTGELFF. The CDR3 nucleotides are TGTGCCAGCAGTGGACAGGGTGGCGACACCGGGGAGCTGTTTTTT.